These 28 T cell receptor beta chains were sequenced from one sample in a study of cytomegalovirus exposure and HLA in healthy donors. Sequenced by immunoSEQ multiplex PCR; TCRdb stores in-frame clones only, minus some. The sample consists of tens of thousands of clones, roughly 96% of them appearing once. The sequenced sample was PBMCs. The receptors derive from a man between 18 and 35 years old in good health and CMV-seronegative.

The CDR3: CASSLGAGATNTEAFF. The DNA of the CDR3 is TGTGCCAGCAGCTTAGGCGCAGGGGCGACCAACACTGAAGCTTTCTTT. This chain connects TRBV7-3 to TRBJ1-1, with D perhaps matching TRBD1 (6 bases). V was shortened by 2 bases and J by 2 bases, with 15 bases between the two germline ends. In germline, CDR1 is SGHTA, CDR2 FQGTGA. There are 16 residues in the CDR3.

The J gene is TRBJ2-3, the V gene TRBV10-3; 7 nucleotides line up with TRBD2. The CDR3 covers 15 residues. V trimming: 1 base; J trimming: 2 bases; junction bases outside the gene matches: 3. The germline gives CDR1 ENHRY, CDR2 SYGVKD. In DNA form, the CDR3 reads TGTGCCATCAGTGAGTTGGGAGGGCTCACAGATACGCAGTATTTT. Amino acid sequence: CAISELGGLTDTQYF.

The chain combines TRBV5-1 with TRBJ1-1; D is unresolved. V was clipped by 0 bases and J by 1 base, with 7 bases between them. Per germline, CDR1 SGHRS and CDR2 YFSETQ. The CDR3 runs 14 residues. The CDR3 coding sequence is TGCGCCAGCAGCTTGGTGAGGCAGAACACTGAAGCTTTCTTT. Its translation is CASSLVRQNTEAFF.

The gene calls are TRBV11-2 and TRBJ1-3; D ambiguous. Germline CDR1 reads SGHAT; CDR2 reads FQNNGV. The CDR3 is 15 residues long. V dropped 0 bases and J dropped 4 bases, with 10 bases sitting between them. Here the CDR3 reads CASSLDPSDGNTIYF. CDR3 bases: TGTGCCAGCAGCTTAGATCCCAGCGACGGAAACACCATATATTTT.

The chain links TRBV9 to TRBJ2-2; 10 nucleotides align to TRBD2. The V and J ends lost 0 bases and 7 bases, in that order; junction bases with no gene match: 15. CDR3 length equals 19 residues. In germline, CDR1 is SGDLS, CDR2 YYNGEE. The CDR3 reads CASSVEPQPTSGMGGELFF. The CDR3 DNA sequence: TGTGCCAGCAGCGTAGAGCCCCAGCCTACTAGCGGGATGGGCGGGGAGCTGTTTTTT.

The gene calls are TRBV11-2 and TRBJ2-7; 8 bases agree with TRBD1. Germline-derived CDR1 and CDR2 are SGHAT and FQNNGV. This CDR3 contains 15 residues. V lost 5 bases, J lost 7 bases, and 13 bases stayed unmatched. The CDR3 bases are TGTGCCAGCAGCGCGTACCGGGACAGGCAATTAGAGCAGTACTTC. Protein sequence: CASSAYRDRQLEQYF.

V usage is TRBV19 and J usage is TRBJ1-1, with 10 nucleotides matching TRBD1. This CDR3 is 14 amino acids long. Germline assignment: CDR1 LNHDA and CDR2 SQIVND (reference sequence). With 6 bases clipped from V and 10 bases from J, the junction kept 11 bases outside the gene matches. The CDR3 is CASRNRDRGVRAFF. CDR3 in DNA: TGTGCCAGTAGGAACCGGGACAGGGGCGTTAGAGCTTTCTTT. The full variable domain, with the rest looked up from reference TRBV19 and TRBJ1-1, is DGGITQSPKYLFRKEGQNVTLSCEQNLNHDAMYWYRQDPGQGLRLIYYSQIVNDFQKGDIAEGYSVSREKKESFPLTVTSAQKNPTAFYLCASRNRDRGVRAFFGQGTRLTVV.

V is TRBV29-1 and J is TRBJ2-3, with D tentatively TRBD2 (5 bases). Trimming took off 5 bases at V and 6 bases at J, with 12 bases between the two ends. The CDR3 loop spans 12 amino acids. CDR1 is SQVTM and CDR2 is ANQGSEA in the germline V gene. Written as DNA, the CDR3 is TGCAGCGTTCGGACTCCGGACGATACGCAGTATTTT. Residues: CSVRTPDDTQYF.

The rearrangement joins TRBV7-8 to TRBJ2-1; weak D call: TRBD2 (6 bases). The length of the CDR3 is 18 residues. Germline V lookup: CDR1 SGHVS, CDR2 FQNEAQ. Trimming took 1 base from V and 0 from J, leaving 16 bases between them. CDR3: CASSLVSLARSSYNEQFF. The CDR3 DNA sequence: TGTGCCAGCAGCTTAGTCTCCCTAGCGAGAAGCTCCTACAATGAGCAGTTCTTC.

The rearrangement uses TRBV5-4 and TRBJ1-3; perhaps TRBD1 as D (5 bases). Germline CDR1 and CDR2: SGHNT and YYREEE (reference sequence). Trimming pared 1 base from V and 4 bases from J, leaving 12 bases between. This CDR3 has 15 amino acids. CDR3 nucleotides: TGTGCCAGCAGCTTGATAGGGACTCCAGGAAACACCATATATTTT. It codes for CASSLIGTPGNTIYF.

This sequence joins TRBV10-2 and TRBJ2-2; 12 bases match TRBD2. The CDR3 covers 17 residues. CDR1 and CDR2 from the germline V gene are WSHSY and SAAADI. V was pared by 0 bases and J by 5 bases, with 4 bases of the junction left unmatched. CDR3 bases: TGCGCCAGCAGTGAGTCGATCGGGACTAGCGGGACCGGGGAGCTGTTTTTT. This codes for CASSESIGTSGTGELFF.

In regard to this clone: The junction differs from germline at one of its ends, possibly a read error. This chain connects TRBV6-5 to TRBJ2-3; 8 nucleotides align to TRBD2. The CDR3 is made up of 15 amino acids. Per the germline V gene, CDR1 is MNHEY and CDR2 is SVGAGI. The CDR3 sequence: CASTYSGSRGDTQYF. CDR3 bases: TGTGCCAGCACTTACAGCGGGAGTAGAGGAGATACGCAGTATTTT.

This CDR3 reads CASRPRLAGSEQYV. The CDR3 bases are TGTGCCAGCAGGCCGAGACTAGCGGGAAGCGAGCAGTACGTC. This sequence joins TRBV2 and TRBJ2-7; 11 bases agree with TRBD2. The CDR3 runs 14 residues. In germline, CDR1 is SNHLY, CDR2 FYNNEI. Trimming at V came to 6 bases and at J to 6 bases, leaving 7 bases not matched to a gene.

This chain uses TRBV7-8 with TRBJ2-5; 11 nucleotides agree with TRBD2. Germline CDR1 SGHVS, CDR2 FQNEAQ. This CDR3 region has 15 residues. The trim removed 3 bases at V and 5 bases at J, leaving 5 bases unmatched. The CDR3 sequence: CASSFTGTSGETQYF. The CDR3 coding sequence is TGTGCCAGCAGCTTCACCGGGACTAGCGGCGAGACCCAGTACTTC.

This chain joins TRBV7-9 and TRBJ1-2; no reliable D call. V was cut by 1 base and J by 6 bases, with 9 bases left in between. CDR1 and CDR2 (germline): SEHNR, FQNEAQ (reference sequence). The length of the CDR3 is 13 residues. The CDR3 DNA follows: TGTGCCAGCAGCTTAGGGTTCGGGGATGGCTACACCTTC. Amino acid sequence: CASSLGFGDGYTF.

The V gene is TRBV6-5, the J gene TRBJ2-5, with D tentatively TRBD2 (5 bases). This CDR3 spans 14 amino acids. Germline lookup yields CDR1 MNHEY and CDR2 SVGAGI. V lost 2 bases and J 5 bases, leaving 12 bases between the germline ends. This CDR3 reads CASSYGRGRETQYF. The CDR3 DNA follows: TGTGCCAGCAGTTACGGTCGGGGTAGGGAGACCCAGTACTTC.

The chain links TRBV6-5 to TRBJ2-1; 10 bases are shared with TRBD2. This CDR3 region has 15 residues. Germline CDR1 is MNHEY and CDR2 is SVGAGI. Trimming cost V 6 bases and J 6 bases; bases outside gene matches: 8. The CDR3 DNA sequence: TGTGCCAGCAGATCCTCTAGCGGGAGTGTCAATGAGCAGTTCTTC. It translates to CASRSSSGSVNEQFF.

This chain connects TRBV5-1 to TRBJ2-3; D not resolved. Germline-derived CDR1 and CDR2 are SGHRS and YFSETQ. The V gene lost 1 base and the J gene lost 5 bases, with 5 bases spanning the gap. This CDR3 has 12 amino acids. This CDR3 reads CASSLYLDTQYF. The CDR3 DNA is TGCGCCAGCAGCTTGTATTTAGATACGCAGTATTTT.

This chain joins TRBV14 and TRBJ2-2; possibly TRBD1 for D (5 bases). CDR3 length: 16 amino acids. Trimming took 4 bases from V and 1 from J, leaving 13 bases between them. Germline CDR1 and CDR2: SGHDN and FVKESK. CDR3 bases: TGTGCCAGCAGCCCTTCGGGCAGGGAGAACACCGGGGAGCTGTTTTTT. Translation gives CASSPSGRENTGELFF. Together with reference TRBV14 and TRBJ2-2, the CDR3 gives the full variable domain: EAGVTQFPSHSVIEKGQTVTLRCDPISGHDNLYWYRRVMGKEIKFLLHFVKESKQDESGMPNNRFLAERTGGTYSTLKVQPAELEDSGVYFCASSPSGRENTGELFFGEGSRLTVL.

This clone was found once. The gene calls are TRBV7-6 and TRBJ1-5, with 8 bases matching TRBD1. V shed 5 bases and J 3 bases; nucleotides not matched to a gene: 9. Germline CDR1 reads SGHVS; CDR2 reads FNYEAQ. The CDR3 covers 16 residues. The CDR3 here is CASSRTGIQDNQPQHF. The CDR3, as DNA: TGTGCCAGCAGCAGGACAGGGATTCAAGACAATCAGCCCCAGCATTTT.

The chain is built from TRBV28 and TRBJ2-3; TRBD2 agrees at 10 bases. The V gene end was trimmed by 4 bases and the J gene end by 1 base; junction bases not matched to a gene: 8. The CDR3 runs 17 residues. CDR1 is MDHEN and CDR2 is SYDVKM in the germline V gene. CDR3 DNA: TGTGCCAGCAGTTCGCGACTAGCGGGTGAAGGCACAGATACGCAGTATTTT. It encodes CASSSRLAGEGTDTQYF.

The chain has TRBV6-4 and TRBJ2-2, with TRBD1 identical over 10 bases. The V and J ends lost 6 bases and 3 bases, in that order; junction bases with no gene match: 1. This CDR3 comprises 14 residues. Looked up from germline, CDR1 is MRHNA and CDR2 is SNTAGT. The CDR3 coding sequence is TGTGCCAGCAGAGGACAGGGGGACACCGGGGAGCTGTTTTTT. It is translated as CASRGQGDTGELFF.

CDR3 in DNA: TGTGCCAGCAGTCCTTACCGGGGGAGGAACACTGAAGCTTTCTTT. As protein: CASSPYRGRNTEAFF. The chain uses TRBV25-1 and TRBJ1-1; the D gene is possibly TRBD1 (5 bases). Trimming cost V 5 bases and J 1 base, with 14 bases left between them. The CDR3 length is 15 residues. CDR1 and CDR2 from the germline V gene are MGHDK and SYGVNS.

The chain uses TRBV5-1 and TRBJ1-3, with a weak D call TRBD1 (6 bases). Germline CDR1 is SGHRS and CDR2 is YFSETQ. The CDR3 totals 14 residues. Trimming stripped 2 bases from V and 2 bases from J, with 8 bases between. The CDR3 here is CASSFSGAGNTIYF. Written as DNA, the CDR3 is TGCGCCAGCAGCTTCTCAGGGGCTGGAAACACCATATATTTT.

V gene TRBV25-1 combines with J gene TRBJ2-3; 10 bases map to TRBD2. Germline V gene data show CDR1 as MGHDK and CDR2 as SYGVNS. The CDR3 totals 17 residues. V dropped 6 bases and J dropped 3; count of bases not matched to a gene: 12. The CDR3 is CASSGRRSGRGTDTQYF. For the CDR3, the DNA is TGTGCCAGCAGCGGAAGACGGAGCGGGAGGGGGACAGATACGCAGTATTTT.

This clone was counted a single time. This chain links TRBV19 with TRBJ2-5, with D perhaps matching TRBD1 (5 bases). There are 16 residues in the CDR3. CDR1 is LNHDA, CDR2 SQIVND, per germline (reference sequence). Trimming removed 1 base at V and 5 bases at J, with 17 bases between. This chain's CDR3 is CASSIAWQGKEETQYF. In DNA, the CDR3 is TGTGCCAGTAGTATAGCGTGGCAGGGTAAAGAGGAGACCCAGTACTTC.

The genes are TRBV6-1 and TRBJ1-2; D not certain. V gave up 8 bases and J gave up 9 bases, with 10 bases separating them. This CDR3 has 10 residues. In germline, CDR1 is MNHNS, CDR2 SASEGT. CDR3 nucleotide sequence: TGTGCCAGCCAAACAACCCGCTACACCTTC. It codes for CASQTTRYTF.

The chain carries TRBV27 and TRBJ2-7; 9 nucleotides line up with TRBD1. Germline loops: CDR1 MNHEY, CDR2 SMNVEV (reference sequence). The CDR3 length is 20 residues. V shed 3 bases and J 5 bases; nucleotides not matched to a gene: 23. The CDR3 coding sequence is TGTGCCAGCAGTTTTGAAAATGGAGGGGACAGGGTAACAAGGTCCAACGAGCAGTACGTC. Translated: CASSFENGGDRVTRSNEQYV.